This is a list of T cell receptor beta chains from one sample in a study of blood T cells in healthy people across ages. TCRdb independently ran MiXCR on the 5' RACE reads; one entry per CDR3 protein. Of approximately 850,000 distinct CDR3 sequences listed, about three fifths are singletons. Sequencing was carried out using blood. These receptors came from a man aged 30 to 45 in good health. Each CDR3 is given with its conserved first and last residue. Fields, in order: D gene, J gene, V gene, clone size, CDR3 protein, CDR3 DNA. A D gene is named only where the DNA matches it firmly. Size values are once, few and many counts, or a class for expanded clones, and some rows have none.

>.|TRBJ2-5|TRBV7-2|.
CASSFYRAETQYF
TGTGCCAGCAGCTTTTACAGGGCGGAGACCCAGTACTTC
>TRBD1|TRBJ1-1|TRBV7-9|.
CASTLTQGARTEAFF
TGTGCCAGCACCCTAACACAGGGGGCGCGTACTGAAGCTTTCTTT
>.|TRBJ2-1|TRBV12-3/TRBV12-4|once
CASSLARDHNEQFF
TGTGCCAGCAGTTTAGCCAGGGACCACAATGAGCAGTTCTTC
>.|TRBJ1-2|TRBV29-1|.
CSVGGGTGTDYGYTF
TGCAGCGTTGGCGGCGGGACCGGGACGGACTATGGCTACACCTTC
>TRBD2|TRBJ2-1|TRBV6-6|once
CASSKLGLAGFGNEQFF
TGTGCCAGCAGCAAGCTCGGACTAGCGGGTTTCGGAAATGAGCAGTTCTTC
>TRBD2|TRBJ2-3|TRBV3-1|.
CASSQEGSGGPTPTDTQYF
TGTGCCAGCAGCCAAGAAGGTAGCGGGGGGCCCACCCCCACAGATACGCAGTATTTT
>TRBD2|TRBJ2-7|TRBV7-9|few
CASSLTGTSGRHEQYF
TGTGCCAGCAGCTTGACCGGGACTAGCGGGAGACACGAGCAGTACTTC
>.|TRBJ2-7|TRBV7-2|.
CASSYHPGTTYEQYF
TGTGCCAGCAGCTATCACCCTGGGACCACCTACGAGCAGTACTTC
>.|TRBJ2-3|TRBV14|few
CASSQVSSGTDTQYF
TGTGCCAGCAGCCAAGTATCGTCGGGCACAGATACGCAGTATTTT
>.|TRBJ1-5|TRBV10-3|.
CAIGEGAEQPQHF
TGTGCCATCGGCGAAGGGGCAGAGCAGCCCCAGCATTTT
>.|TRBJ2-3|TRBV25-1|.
CASSVGAYSQYF
TGTGCCAGCAGTGTGGGGGCCTATTCCCAGTATTTT
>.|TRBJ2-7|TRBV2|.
CASRRDETYEQYF
TGTGCCAGCAGGCGGGACGAGACCTACGAGCAGTACTTC
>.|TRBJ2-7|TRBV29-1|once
CSVEFLGQNNEQYF
TGCAGCGTTGAATTCCTCGGCCAGAACAATGAGCAGTACTTC
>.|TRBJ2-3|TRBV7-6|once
CASSFNLATDTQYF
TGTGCCAGCAGCTTCAACCTAGCAACAGATACGCAGTATTTT
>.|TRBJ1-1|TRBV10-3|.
CAIRTKEGGNTEAFF
TGTGCCATCAGGACGAAGGAGGGGGGAAACACTGAAGCTTTCTTT
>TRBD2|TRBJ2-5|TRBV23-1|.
CASSESKFKAPRGQYF
TGCGCCAGCAGCGAATCTAAGTTTAAAGCGCCGCGGGGGCAGTACTTC
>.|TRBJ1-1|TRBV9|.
CASSVNMGGHNTEAFF
TGTGCCAGCAGCGTAAATATGGGGGGACATAACACTGAAGCTTTCTTT
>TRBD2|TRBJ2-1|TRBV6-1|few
CASSEAGGPYNEQFF
TGTGCCAGCAGTGAAGCGGGAGGGCCCTACAATGAGCAGTTCTTC
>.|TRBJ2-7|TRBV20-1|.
CSAKDSSYEQYF
TGCAGTGCAAAGGACAGTTCCTACGAGCAGTACTTC
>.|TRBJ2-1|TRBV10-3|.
CASNRDSSSYNEQFF
TGTGCCAGTAACCGGGACTCGAGCTCCTACAATGAGCAGTTCTTC
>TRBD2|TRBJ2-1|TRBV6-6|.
CASNGPSASGGYNEQFF
TGTGCCAGCAATGGACCTTCGGCGTCGGGGGGGTACAATGAGCAGTTCTTC
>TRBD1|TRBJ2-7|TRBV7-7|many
CASVWGQSSYEQYF
TGTGCCAGCGTTTGGGGACAGAGCTCCTACGAGCAGTACTTC
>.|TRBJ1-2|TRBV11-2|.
CASSFAEGGYGYTF
TGTGCCAGCAGCTTTGCGGAAGGGGGCTATGGCTACACCTTC
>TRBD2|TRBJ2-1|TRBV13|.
CASSVGLALNNEQFF
TGTGCCAGTTCAGTGGGACTAGCTTTGAACAATGAGCAGTTCTTC
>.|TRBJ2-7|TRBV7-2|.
CASSLVGEGEGRYEQYF
TGTGCCAGCAGCTTAGTAGGGGAAGGAGAAGGAAGGTACGAGCAGTACTTC
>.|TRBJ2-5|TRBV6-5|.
CASSYSYRESQETQYF
TGTGCCAGCAGTTACAGTTACAGAGAATCCCAAGAGACCCAGTACTTC
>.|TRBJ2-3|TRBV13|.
CASSSRELRTDTQYF
TGTGCCAGCAGCTCCCGGGAACTAAGGACAGATACGCAGTATTTT
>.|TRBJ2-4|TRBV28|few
CASSLSPLAKNIQYF
TGTGCCAGCAGTTTATCTCCCCTAGCCAAAAACATTCAGTACTTC
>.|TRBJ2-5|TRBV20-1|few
CSVRDGIVETQYF
TGCAGTGTCCGGGACGGGATCGTAGAGACCCAGTACTTC